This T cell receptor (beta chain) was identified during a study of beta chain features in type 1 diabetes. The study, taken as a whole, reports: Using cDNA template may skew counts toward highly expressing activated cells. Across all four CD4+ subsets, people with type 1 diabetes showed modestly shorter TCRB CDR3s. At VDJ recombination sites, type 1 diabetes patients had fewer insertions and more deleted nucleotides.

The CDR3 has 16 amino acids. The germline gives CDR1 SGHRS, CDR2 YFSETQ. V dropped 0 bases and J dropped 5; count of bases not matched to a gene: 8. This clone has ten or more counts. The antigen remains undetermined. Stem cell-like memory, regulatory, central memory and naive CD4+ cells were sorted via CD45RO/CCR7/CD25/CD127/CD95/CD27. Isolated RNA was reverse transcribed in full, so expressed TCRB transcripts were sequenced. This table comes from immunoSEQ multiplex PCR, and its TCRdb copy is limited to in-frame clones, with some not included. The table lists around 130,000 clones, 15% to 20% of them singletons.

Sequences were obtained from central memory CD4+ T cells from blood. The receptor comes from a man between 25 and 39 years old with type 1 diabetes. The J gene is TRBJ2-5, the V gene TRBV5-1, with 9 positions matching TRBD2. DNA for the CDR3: TGCGCCAGCAGCTTGGGGCTCGTAGCGGGGGCGGAGACCCAGTACTTC. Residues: CASSLGLVAGAETQYF.